These 6 T cell receptor beta chains originate from one sample sequenced in a study of blood T cell repertoires in COVID-19. Repertoires were generated with immunoSEQ multiplex PCR, while TCRdb's copy carries only in-frame clones and drops some. The table records about 140,000 clones, about 80% of them present only once. What was sequenced was peripheral blood. These receptors were obtained from a human donor in a cohort sampled during active COVID-19.

This clone was detected a few times. The V gene is TRBV28, the J gene TRBJ1-5, with D maybe TRBD1 (5 bases). The V end lost 5 bases, the J end lost 7 bases, and 18 bases lay between the germline ends. The CDR3 has 15 residues. Germline-derived CDR1 and CDR2 are MDHEN and SYDVKM. The CDR3 DNA reads as TGTGCCAGCAGTAAAGCGGGGGGAGGAGAGCAGCCCCAGCATTTT. This codes for CASSKAGGGEQPQHF.

The V gene is TRBV28, the J gene TRBJ2-2; 11 bases fit TRBD1. Germline values: CDR1 MDHEN, CDR2 SYDVKM. The V and J ends lost 7 bases and 0 bases, in that order; junction bases with no gene match: 19. The CDR3 runs to 21 residues. DNA of the CDR3: TGTGCCAGCAACTTCCCGGGACAGGGGGAGCGGAGGGCCGCGAACACCGGGGAGCTGTTTTTT. It translates to CASNFPGQGERRAANTGELFF.

The rearrangement joins TRBV5-6 to TRBJ2-1, with a weak D call TRBD1 (6 bases). The CDR3 is 13 residues long. The V gene lost 4 bases and the J gene lost 1 base, with 6 bases spanning the gap. From germline, CDR1 is SGHDT and CDR2 YYEEEE. The DNA of the CDR3 is TGTGCCAGCAGCAGGGGGTCCTACAATGAGCAGTTCTTC. Protein product: CASSRGSYNEQFF. Together with reference TRBV5-6 and TRBJ2-1, the CDR3 gives the full variable domain: DAGVTQSPTHLIKTRGQQVTLRCSPKSGHDTVSWYQQALGQGPQFIFQYYEEEERQRGNFPDRFSGHQFPNYSSELNVNALLLGDSALYLCASSRGSYNEQFFGPGTRLTVL.

The chain has TRBV7-3 and TRBJ2-1; D is undetermined. The CDR3 runs to 15 residues. Germline loops: CDR1 SGHTA, CDR2 FQGTGA. V shed 0 bases and J shed 4 bases, with 10 bases lying between them. CDR3: CASSLTRSLYNEQFF. Written as DNA, the CDR3 is TGTGCCAGCAGCTTAACCCGGTCCCTTTACAATGAGCAGTTCTTC.

This chain connects TRBV7-8 to TRBJ2-2, with 7 bases that match TRBD2. The trim removed 5 bases at V and 7 bases at J, leaving 10 bases unmatched. Germline V lookup: CDR1 SGHVS, CDR2 FQNEAQ. This CDR3 is built from 15 residues. CDR3 sequence (DNA): TGTGCCAGCAGCGGGGGGGAGGGCCGATACGGGGAGCTGTTTTTT. Translated: CASSGGEGRYGELFF.

J is TRBJ2-3 and V is TRBV6-1, with TRBD2 as a possible D gene (5 bases). The CDR3 is made up of 17 amino acids. In germline, CDR1 is MNHNS, CDR2 SASEGT. V was clipped by 4 bases and J by 1 base, with 18 bases between them. CDR3 nucleotides: TGTGCCAGCAGTGTTAATAGGGCTAGCTGGGGCACAGATACGCAGTATTTT. Protein sequence: CASSVNRASWGTDTQYF.